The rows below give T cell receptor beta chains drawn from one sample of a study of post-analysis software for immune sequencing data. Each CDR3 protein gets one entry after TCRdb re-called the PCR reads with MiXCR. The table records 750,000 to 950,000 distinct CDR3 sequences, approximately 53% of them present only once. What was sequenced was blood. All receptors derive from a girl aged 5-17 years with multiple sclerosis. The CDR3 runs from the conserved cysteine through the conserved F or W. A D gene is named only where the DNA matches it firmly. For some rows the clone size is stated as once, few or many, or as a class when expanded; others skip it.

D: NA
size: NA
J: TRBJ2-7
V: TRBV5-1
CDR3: CASSLGLPDYEQYF
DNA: TGCGCCAGCAGCTTGGGACTGCCGGATTACGAGCAGTACTTC

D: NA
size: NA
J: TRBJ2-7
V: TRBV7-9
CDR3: CASSFVGEQYF
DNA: TGTGCCAGCAGCTTTGTCGGAGAGCAGTACTTC

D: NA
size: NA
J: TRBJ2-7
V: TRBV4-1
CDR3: CASSQDGQVNYEQYF
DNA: TGCGCCAGCAGCCAAGATGGGCAGGTAAACTACGAGCAGTACTTC

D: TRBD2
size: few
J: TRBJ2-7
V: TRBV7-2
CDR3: CASSLAGTSVSGEQYF
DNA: TGTGCCAGCAGCTTAGCCGGGACTAGCGTATCCGGCGAGCAGTACTTC

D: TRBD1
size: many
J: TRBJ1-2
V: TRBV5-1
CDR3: CASSLGQGANYGYTF
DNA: TGCGCCAGCAGCTTGGGACAGGGGGCGAACTATGGCTACACCTTC

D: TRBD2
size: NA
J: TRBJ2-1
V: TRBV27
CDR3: CASIGLAGGDEQFF
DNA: TGTGCCAGCATCGGGCTAGCGGGAGGGGATGAGCAGTTCTTC

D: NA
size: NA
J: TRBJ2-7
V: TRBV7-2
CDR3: CASSLSQGRHEQYF
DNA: TGTGCCAGCAGCTTATCACAGGGGAGGCACGAGCAGTACTTC

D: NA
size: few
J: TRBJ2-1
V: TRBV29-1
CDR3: CSVDLLVVQGEQFF
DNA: TGCAGCGTTGATTTACTAGTGGTTCAGGGTGAGCAGTTCTTC

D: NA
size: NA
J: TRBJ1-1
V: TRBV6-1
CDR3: CASSEALETEAFF
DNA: TGTGCCAGCAGTGAAGCCCTTGAAACTGAAGCTTTCTTT

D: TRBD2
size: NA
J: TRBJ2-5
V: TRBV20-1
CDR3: CSATDGTRVQETQYF
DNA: TGCAGTGCTACAGACGGGACTAGGGTACAAGAGACCCAGTACTTC